The 26 T cell receptor beta chains below all came from one sample that was sequenced in a study of cytomegalovirus exposure and HLA in healthy donors. Clones were sequenced by immunoSEQ multiplex PCR, and TCRdb holds only the in-frame ones, with some missing. The profile shows about 180,000 clones, 85% of them singletons. Sample: PBMCs. The receptors here all came from a man younger than 35 in good health and CMV-seropositive.

The CDR3 DNA sequence: TGTGCCAGCAGTATACCACAGGGGAAGGGACTCTTGGGGGCCAACGTCCTGACTTTC. Translating it yields CASSIPQGKGLLGANVLTF. The rearrangement joins TRBV28 to TRBJ2-6; a possible D gene is TRBD1 (7 bases). The CDR3 runs to 19 residues. Germline V gives CDR1 MDHEN, CDR2 SYDVKM. V gave up 5 bases and J gave up 4 bases, with 24 bases separating them.

This clone was detected only once. The same CDR3 is also encoded by other DNA sequences in this sample. The rearrangement uses TRBV5-6 and TRBJ2-6; possibly TRBD1 for D (6 bases). The CDR3 length is 15 residues. Germline values: CDR1 SGHDT, CDR2 YYEEEE. The V end was cut by 2 bases, the J end by 4 bases, with 10 bases between. CDR3 coding DNA: TGTGCCAGCAGCTTACAGGGCGCCGGGGCCAACGTCCTGACTTTC. Translating it yields CASSLQGAGANVLTF.

The rearrangement links TRBV7-8 to TRBJ2-7, with 11 positions matching TRBD2. The CDR3 spans 18 residues. The germline CDR1 and CDR2 sequences are SGHVS and FQNEAQ. The V segment lost 2 bases and the J segment 0 bases; nucleotides outside the gene matches: 9. The CDR3 coding sequence is TGTGCCAGCAGCTTAAGGTCTAGCGGGGGGCCAAACTCCTACGAGCAGTACTTC. It encodes CASSLRSSGGPNSYEQYF.

The CDR3: CASSLGPVPSYEQYF. CDR3 sequence (DNA): TGTGCCAGCAGCCTGGGCCCTGTCCCCTCCTACGAGCAGTACTTC. This chain uses TRBV11-3 with TRBJ2-7; D remains ambiguous. Germline lookup yields CDR1 SGHNT and CDR2 YENEEA. Trimming took 5 bases from V and 0 from J, leaving 14 bases between them. The CDR3 extends over 15 amino acids.

This chain uses TRBV6-6 with TRBJ2-7, with TRBD1 matching over 7 bases. Germline-derived CDR1 and CDR2 are MNHNY and SVGAGI (reference sequence). CDR3 length: 15 amino acids. V shed 2 bases and J 0 bases; nucleotides not matched to a gene: 4. CDR3 nucleotides: TGTGCCAGCAGTTACAGGGACAGCAGCTCCTACGAGCAGTACTTC. Its protein product is CASSYRDSSSYEQYF.

The V call is TRBV19, the J call TRBJ2-1, with TRBD1 as a possible D gene (6 bases). CDR1 is LNHDA, CDR2 SQIVND, per germline (reference sequence). The CDR3 extends over 17 amino acids. Trimming took off 4 bases at V and 0 bases at J, with 16 bases between the two ends. The CDR3 sequence: CASSRTLGQTSYNEQFF. The CDR3 DNA is TGTGCCAGTAGTAGAACCCTCGGACAGACCTCCTACAATGAGCAGTTCTTC.

The V call is TRBV4-1, the J call TRBJ2-3; 7 nucleotides align to TRBD2. The CDR3 loop spans 15 amino acids. From germline, CDR1 is MGHRA and CDR2 YSYEKL. Trimming at V came to 1 base and at J to 7 bases, leaving 8 bases not matched to a gene. Here the CDR3 reads CASSQGAGGGNTQYF. DNA for the CDR3: TGCGCCAGCAGCCAAGGAGCTGGCGGGGGTAATACGCAGTATTTT.

This clone was detected a few times. The V and J genes are TRBV7-2 and TRBJ2-7, with 14 bases that match TRBD2. This CDR3 spans 15 amino acids. Germline V CDR1 and CDR2: SGHTA, FQGNSA. Trimming cost V 5 bases and J 3 bases; bases outside gene matches: 3. The CDR3 spells CASSPGTSGSYEQYF. The CDR3 DNA reads TGTGCCAGCAGCCCGGGGACTAGCGGGAGCTACGAGCAGTACTTC.

The chain employs TRBV21-1 and TRBJ2-5; TRBD1 is the table's D call, not checked against the DNA. TRBV21-1 is labeled a pseudogene. The CDR3 loop spans 15 amino acids. In nucleotides, the CDR3 is TGTGCCAGCAGCAACCTACAGGGGGCGGGTGAGACCCAGTACTTC. Its translation: CASSNLQGAGETQYF.

The rearrangement links TRBV4-1 to TRBJ2-2; D is perhaps TRBD2 (6 bases). The length of the CDR3 is 14 residues. The V gene's germline CDR1 is MGHRA and CDR2 YSYEKL. V lost 4 bases and J 3 bases, leaving 9 bases between the germline ends. In DNA, the CDR3 is TGCGCCAGCAGCCTGGGGGAGGACACCGGGGAGCTGTTTTTT. This gives the protein CASSLGEDTGELFF.

The genes are TRBV7-2 and TRBJ2-2, with a tentative D call TRBD2 (5 bases). Deletions cut 5 bases from V and 3 bases from J, with 10 bases between. Germline assignment: CDR1 SGHTA and CDR2 FQGNSA. The CDR3 loop spans 14 amino acids. Written as DNA, the CDR3 is TGTGCCAGCAGCGGGAGAAAGTACACCGGGGAGCTGTTTTTT. It specifies CASSGRKYTGELFF. Full variable domain (remainder filled in from reference TRBV7-2 and TRBJ2-2): GAGVSQSPSNKVTEKGKDVELRCDPISGHTALYWYRQSLGQGLEFLIYFQGNSAPDKSGLPSDRFSAERTGGSVSTLTIQRTQQEDSAVYLCASSGRKYTGELFFGEGSRLTVL.

This sequence joins TRBV28 and TRBJ1-2; the D gene is possibly TRBD1 (5 bases). This CDR3 has 14 amino acids. From germline, CDR1 is MDHEN and CDR2 SYDVKM. V lost 7 bases and J lost 5, with 17 bases in between. The CDR3 nucleotides are TGTGCCAGCACCCAATCTTCAGACAGATATGGCTACACCTTC. As protein: CASTQSSDRYGYTF.

The CDR3 region has the DNA TGTGCCAGCAGAGGGACAGGGTACGACTATGGCTACACCTTC. Amino acid sequence: CASRGTGYDYGYTF. The chain employs TRBV28 and TRBJ1-2; 9 bases fit TRBD1. CDR3 length: 14 residues. V gave up 6 bases and J gave up 3 bases; unmatched junction bases: 5. Per the germline V gene, CDR1 is MDHEN and CDR2 is SYDVKM.

The chain couples TRBV15 to TRBJ1-2, with a weak D call TRBD1 (5 bases). The CDR3 sequence is 15 residues long. CDR1 is LNHNV and CDR2 is YYDKDF in the germline V gene (reference sequence). The V gene lost 1 base and the J gene lost 4 bases, with 13 bases spanning the gap. The DNA of the CDR3 is TGTGCCACCAGCAGAGTTCGACAGCCGATCTATGGCTACACCTTC. Translation: CATSRVRQPIYGYTF.

The chain uses TRBV28 and TRBJ2-7; TRBD1 matches 12 bases. In germline, CDR1 is MDHEN, CDR2 SYDVKM. V lost 5 bases to trimming and J lost 7 bases; unmatched junction nucleotides: 9. CDR3 size: 15 residues. Here the CDR3 reads CASSTPGQGAGEQYF. The CDR3 DNA reads TGTGCCAGCAGTACGCCGGGACAGGGGGCAGGGGAGCAGTACTTC.

This rearrangement joins TRBV5-6 to TRBJ1-1; D is uncertain. Per the germline V gene, CDR1 is SGHDT and CDR2 is YYEEEE. Trimming removed 4 bases at V and 1 base at J, with 8 bases between. The CDR3 has 13 amino acids. The CDR3 sequence is CASSEVGNTEAFF. For the CDR3, the DNA is TGTGCCAGCAGCGAGGTAGGGAACACTGAAGCTTTCTTT.

V and J are TRBV5-8 and TRBJ2-1; D ambiguous. CDR3 length: 13 amino acids. The V gene's germline CDR1 is SGHTS and CDR2 YDEGEE. Trimming removed 3 bases at V and 3 bases at J, with 7 bases between. Here the CDR3 reads CASSSDIYNEQFF. In DNA, the CDR3 is TGTGCCAGCAGCTCAGACATCTACAATGAGCAGTTCTTC.

The chain carries TRBV2 and TRBJ2-3, with 15 bases identical to TRBD2. V lost 6 bases and J lost 8; bases outside the gene matches: 6. This CDR3 spans 15 amino acids. Germline V gene data show CDR1 as SNHLY and CDR2 as FYNNEI. The CDR3 is CASRGTSGGRGTQYF. DNA of the CDR3: TGTGCCAGCAGGGGGACTAGCGGGGGGCGCGGTACGCAGTATTTT. Full variable domain (missing parts from reference TRBV2 and TRBJ2-3): EPEVTQTPSHQVTQMGQEVILRCVPISNHLYFYWYRQILGQKVEFLVSFYNNEISEKSEIFDDQFSVERPDGSNFTLKIRSTKLEDSAMYFCASRGTSGGRGTQYFGPGTRLTVL.

This chain uses TRBV5-1 with TRBJ1-2, with D perhaps matching TRBD1 (5 bases). Trimming removed 7 bases at V and 5 bases at J, with 15 bases between. The CDR3 runs to 13 residues. Germline-derived CDR1 and CDR2 are SGHRS and YFSETQ. DNA for the CDR3: TGCGCCAGCGGCACCAGGGACTGGTATGGCTACACCTTC. Residues: CASGTRDWYGYTF.

The CDR3 region has the DNA TGCGCCAGCAGCTTGGCCGAGGGGGGGTGGGTCAAAGAGACCCAGTACTTC. It yields the protein CASSLAEGGWVKETQYF. The gene calls are TRBV5-1 and TRBJ2-5, with a tentative D call TRBD2 (7 bases). V was cut by 0 bases and J by 3 bases, with 18 bases left in between. From germline, CDR1 is SGHRS and CDR2 YFSETQ. The CDR3 has 17 residues.

The CDR3 nucleotides are TGTGCCACCAGCATAGGTGGGGCCCTGCAAGAGACCCAGTACTTC. This translates into CATSIGGALQETQYF. This rearrangement joins TRBV15 to TRBJ2-5, with D possibly TRBD1 on 5 matching bases. The V gene's germline CDR1 is LNHNV and CDR2 YYDKDF (reference sequence). The V gene lost 4 bases and the J gene lost 2 bases, with 14 bases spanning the gap. This CDR3 has 15 amino acids.

The chain carries TRBV4-1 and TRBJ2-7; possibly TRBD1 for D (6 bases). V was cut by 0 bases and J by 5 bases, with 11 bases left in between. This CDR3 is built from 14 residues. CDR1 and CDR2 from the germline V gene are MGHRA and YSYEKL. The CDR3 sequence is CASSQDPRGHEQYF. The CDR3, as DNA: TGCGCCAGCAGCCAAGATCCCAGGGGCCACGAGCAGTACTTC.

There are a few counts of this clone. This chain connects TRBV5-4 to TRBJ1-3; unclear D gene. This CDR3 contains 16 residues. Germline values: CDR1 SGHNT, CDR2 YYREEE (reference sequence). The V end was cut by 1 base, the J end by 4 bases, with 15 bases between. As DNA, the CDR3 is TGTGCCAGCAGCTTGAATGGCGGCGCCCCGGGAAACACCATATATTTT. It specifies CASSLNGGAPGNTIYF.

The V and J genes are TRBV11-2 and TRBJ2-3, with D unclear. Trimming took off 2 bases at V and 0 bases at J, with 12 bases between the two ends. The CDR3 consists of 16 residues. Germline assignment: CDR1 SGHAT and CDR2 FQNNGV. Here the CDR3 DNA reads TGTGCCAGCAGCTTAATGGTCGTGGCTAGCACAGATACGCAGTATTTT. It yields the protein CASSLMVVASTDTQYF.

At least ten counts were recorded for this clone. The chain employs TRBV28 and TRBJ2-5, with D unclear. Trimming took off 5 bases at V and 5 bases at J, with 15 bases between the two ends. The CDR3 length is 14 residues. Per the germline V gene, CDR1 is MDHEN and CDR2 is SYDVKM. Here the CDR3 reads CASSPSPSRETQYF. The CDR3 DNA is TGTGCCAGCAGTCCCTCTCCAAGCAGGGAGACCCAGTACTTC. Looking up the rest from reference TRBV28 and TRBJ2-5 gives the full variable domain: DVKVTQSSRYLVKRTGEKVFLECVQDMDHENMFWYRQDPGLGLRLIYFSYDVKMKEKGDIPEGYSVSREKKERFSLILESASTNQTSMYLCASSPSPSRETQYFGPGTRLLVL.

This chain links TRBV30 with TRBJ1-4, with D possibly being TRBD1 (5 bases). The germline CDR1 and CDR2 sequences are GTSNPN and SVGIG (reference sequence). This CDR3 is 14 amino acids long. The V and J ends lost 0 bases and 7 bases respectively, with 12 bases between them. The CDR3 loop reads CAWSVGGRGEKLFF. The DNA for the CDR3 is TGTGCCTGGAGTGTCGGGGGTCGGGGTGAAAAACTGTTTTTT.